The entry below describes one T cell receptor beta chain. V was clipped by 3 bases and J by 11 bases, with 19 bases between them. This CDR3 comprises 14 residues. Germline V CDR1 and CDR2: KGHSH, LQKENI. This sample was included in a study of OX40 agonist ivuxolimab in advanced cancers. Using immunoSEQ multiplex PCR, the repertoire was profiled, and TCRdb retains in-frame clones only, with some absent. The sample yields tens of thousands of clones, around 93% seen once. The specimen was CD4+ or CD8+ T cells sorted from blood, collected in a trial of the OX40 agonist ivuxolimab. The TCR comes from an adult with an advanced solid tumor such as melanoma, head and neck, liver or kidney cancer. This rearrangement joins TRBV18 to TRBJ1-2; D not certain. CDR3 bases: TGTGCCAGCTCACCCGGCCCCGGATCCGGTGGGTACACCTTC. It yields the protein CASSPGPGSGGYTF.